This T cell receptor (beta chain) was observed in a study of regulatory T cells in long-lasting Graves disease. Deletions cut 6 bases from V and 0 bases from J, with 12 bases between. The V gene's germline CDR1 is DFQATT and CDR2 SNEGSKA (reference sequence). This CDR3 has 15 residues. The table lists this clonotype with a few counts. Combining iRepertoire HTBI primers with Arm-PCR of CDR3 regions, the authors built TCR beta libraries. MiXCR, run by TCRdb on the multiplex PCR reads, gives a single entry per CDR3 protein. The sample yields some 440,000 distinct CDR3 sequences, roughly 20% seen once. The time point was: persistent/refractory GD, antithyroid drugs over 5 years with positive TRAb. Researchers made the TCR library from RNA that was extracted from PBMCs.

This specimen consisted of peripheral blood mononuclear cells (PBMCs), obtained when the disease was refractory, from a patient treated with antithyroid drugs. This rearrangement joins TRBV20-1 to TRBJ1-6; D not resolved. This clonotype was sampled from a female donor with Graves disease. The CDR3 loop is CSAPGRSSYNSPLHF. As DNA, the CDR3 is TGCAGTGCACCTGGACGGAGCTCCTATAATTCACCCCTCCACTTT.